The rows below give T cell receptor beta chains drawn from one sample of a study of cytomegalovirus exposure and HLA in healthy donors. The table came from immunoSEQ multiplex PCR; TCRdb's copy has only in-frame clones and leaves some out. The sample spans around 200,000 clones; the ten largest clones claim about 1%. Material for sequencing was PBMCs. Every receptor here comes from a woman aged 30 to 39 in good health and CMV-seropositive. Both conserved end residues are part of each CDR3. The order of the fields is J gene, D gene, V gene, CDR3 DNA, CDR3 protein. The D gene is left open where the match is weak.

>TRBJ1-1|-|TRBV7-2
TGTGCCAGCAGCTTGACCGGGAGAGAAAAAAAGGGGAACACTGAAGCTTTCTTT
CASSLTGREKKGNTEAFF
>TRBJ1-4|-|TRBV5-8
TGTGCCAGCAGCCCGGGAAGTCGGAGTGGTGAAAAACTGTTTTTT
CASSPGSRSGEKLFF
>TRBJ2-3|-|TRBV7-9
TGTGCCAGCAGCTTAGCGGGAGTAACAGATACGCAGTATTTT
CASSLAGVTDTQYF
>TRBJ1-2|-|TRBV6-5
TGTGCCAGCAGTTACTCCGGGGGTGGGCAGACATATGGCTACACCTTC
CASSYSGGGQTYGYTF
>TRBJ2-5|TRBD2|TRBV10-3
TGTGCCGCAACTAGCGGGAGGGAGCAAGAGACCCAGTACTTC
CAATSGREQETQYF
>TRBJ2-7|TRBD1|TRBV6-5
TGTGCCAGCAGGACACGTCCGGGACAGGGGTACGAGCAGTACTTC
CASRTRPGQGYEQYF
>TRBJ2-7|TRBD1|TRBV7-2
TGTGCCAGCAGCTTGGACAGGGGAACCTACGAGCAGTACTTC
CASSLDRGTYEQYF
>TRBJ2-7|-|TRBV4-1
TGCGCCAGCAGCCAATGGGCCTCCTACGAGCAGTACTTC
CASSQWASYEQYF
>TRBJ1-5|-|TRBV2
TGTGCCAGCAACCCGATAACCGGGGGGGCCCCCCCGCCGCCCCAGCATTTT
CASNPITGGAPPPPQHF
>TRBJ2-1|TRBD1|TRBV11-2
TGTGCCAGCAGCGCGGGACAGGGAAGCTACAATGAGCAGTTCTTC
CASSAGQGSYNEQFF
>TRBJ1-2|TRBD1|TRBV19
TGTGCCAGTAGCCCGGGACAGGGCCTCCTTGCGTTAAAGGGAGACTTC
CASSPGQGLLALKGDF
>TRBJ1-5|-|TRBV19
TGTGCCAGTAGTATAGGCAGGGGTCGCAATCAGCCCCAGCATTTT
CASSIGRGRNQPQHF
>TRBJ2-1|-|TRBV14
TGTGCCAGCAGCCAGTGGTTATCGGTAGACAATGAGCAGTTCTTC
CASSQWLSVDNEQFF
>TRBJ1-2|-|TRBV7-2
TGTGCCAGCAGCTCCGGGACACTCTATGGCTACACCTTC
CASSSGTLYGYTF
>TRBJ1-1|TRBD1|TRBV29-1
TGCAGCGTTGAGGGGACAGTCGATACTGAAGCTTTCTTT
CSVEGTVDTEAFF
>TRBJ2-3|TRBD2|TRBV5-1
TGCGCCAGCAGCTTTAGCGGGAGAACAGATACGCAGTATTTT
CASSFSGRTDTQYF
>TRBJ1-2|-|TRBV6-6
TGTGCCAGCAGCCTTAACAGGGAAGCTAACTATGGCTACACCTTC
CASSLNREANYGYTF
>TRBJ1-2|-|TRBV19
TGTGCCAGTAGTTCACACAGGACGCCCATCTATGGCTACACCTTC
CASSSHRTPIYGYTF
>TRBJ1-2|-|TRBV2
TGTGCCAGCAGTGTACAGGGCGACTATGGCTACACCTTC
CASSVQGDYGYTF
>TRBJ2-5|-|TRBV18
TGTGCCAGCTCCCCGACTCAGGACACATCTTACTTC
CASSPTQDTSYF
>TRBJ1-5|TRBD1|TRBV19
TGTGCCAGTAGTATAATGGGAACAGGGGGCAATCAGCCCCAGCATTTT
CASSIMGTGGNQPQHF
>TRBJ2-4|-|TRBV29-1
TGCAGCGTTGGGACAGAAGCCAAAAACATTCAGTACTTC
CSVGTEAKNIQYF
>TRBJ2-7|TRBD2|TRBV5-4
TGTGCCAGCAGCCCGATGCGGGGGGTCGGGGTATCCTACGAGCAGTACTTC
CASSPMRGVGVSYEQYF
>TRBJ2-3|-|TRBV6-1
TGTGCCAGCGTCACGGGGGGCACAGATACGCAGTATTTT
CASVTGGTDTQYF
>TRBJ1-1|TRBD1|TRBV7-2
TGTGCCAGCAGCTTAACGCAGGGGGCTGAAGCTTTCTTT
CASSLTQGAEAFF
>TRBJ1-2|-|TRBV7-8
TGTGCCAGCAGCGCACAGGGTGGAAGCGGCTACACCTTC
CASSAQGGSGYTF
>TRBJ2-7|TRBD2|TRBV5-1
TGCGCCAGCAGCCTAGGGACTAGCGGGGGGCCTCGACACTTC
CASSLGTSGGPRHF
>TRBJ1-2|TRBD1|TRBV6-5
TGTGCCAGCAGGCGCGACAGGGGGCCGAGTGGCTACACCTTC
CASRRDRGPSGYTF
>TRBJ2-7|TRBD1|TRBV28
TGTGCCAGCAGTCCCCAGGGGGCAGGGGTCGAGCAGTACTTC
CASSPQGAGVEQYF
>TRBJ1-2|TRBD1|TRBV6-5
TGTGCCAGTGTTAAGGGGGCGCGGAGCTATGGCTACACCTTC
CASVKGARSYGYTF
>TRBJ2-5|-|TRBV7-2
TGTGCCAGCAGCCGGGGGGCAGAGACCCAGTACTTC
CASSRGAETQYF
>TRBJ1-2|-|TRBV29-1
TGCAGCGTTGAACAGGGATCCTATGGCTACACCTTC
CSVEQGSYGYTF
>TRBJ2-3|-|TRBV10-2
TGCGCCAGCACCAGAGTCGGGGCAGATACGCAGTATTTT
CASTRVGADTQYF
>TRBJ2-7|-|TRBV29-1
TGCAGCGGGTTGCAGGGCTCCTACGAGCAGTACTTC
CSGLQGSYEQYF
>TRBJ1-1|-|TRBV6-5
TGTGCCAGCAGTGGAGGACAGTCTGGCGCTGAAGCTTTCTTT
CASSGGQSGAEAFF
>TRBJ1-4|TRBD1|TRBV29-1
TGCAGCGTTGAAGATGGACAGGGGATTGGGGAACTGTTTTTT
CSVEDGQGIGELFF
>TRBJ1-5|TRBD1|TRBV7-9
TGTGCCAGCAGCTTAGGGCGAGACAGGGCCTACAATCAGCCCCAGCATTTT
CASSLGRDRAYNQPQHF
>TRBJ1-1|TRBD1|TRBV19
TGTGCCAGTAGCTCTACAGGGGGGGACACTGAAGCTTTCTTT
CASSSTGGDTEAFF
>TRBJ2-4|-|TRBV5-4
TGTGCCAGCAGCTTATACTCCCTAAACATTCAGTACTTC
CASSLYSLNIQYF
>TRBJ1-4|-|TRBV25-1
TGTGCCAGCAGAAAGAATGCGGAAAAACTGTTTTTT
CASRKNAEKLFF
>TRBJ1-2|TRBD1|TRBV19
TGTGCCAGTAGTGTTTCCGGGACAGAAACCTATGGCTACACCTTC
CASSVSGTETYGYTF
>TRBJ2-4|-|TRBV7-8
TGTGCCAGCAGCCCCGAAGTCGACAGAGCTCTAGCCAAAAACATTCAGTACTTC
CASSPEVDRALAKNIQYF
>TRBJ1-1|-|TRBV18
TGTGCCAGCTCACCACCGGCAGTCAACACTGAAGCTTTCTTT
CASSPPAVNTEAFF
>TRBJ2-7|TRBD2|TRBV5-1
TGCGCCAGCAGCTTGGGGGGGGCTAGCGGGGCCTACGAGCAGTACTTC
CASSLGGASGAYEQYF
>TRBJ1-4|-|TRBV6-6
TGTGCCAGCAGAAGAAAGGGGGCAACTAATGAAAAACTGTTTTTT
CASRRKGATNEKLFF
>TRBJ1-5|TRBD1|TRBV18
TGTGCCAGCTCACTGACCGGGACAGGGGTTCAGCCCCAGCATTTT
CASSLTGTGVQPQHF
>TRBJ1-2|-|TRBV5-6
TGTGCCAGCAGCTTGGAGCGATACTACACCTTC
CASSLERYYTF
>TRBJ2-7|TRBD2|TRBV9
TGTGCCAGCAGCGGACCTCCCGGGACTAGCGGAGCCTACGAGCAGTACTTC
CASSGPPGTSGAYEQYF
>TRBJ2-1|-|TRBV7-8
TGTGCCAGCAGCCCCTTTAGTAATGAGCAGTTCTTC
CASSPFSNEQFF
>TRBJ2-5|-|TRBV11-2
TGTGCCAGCAGCTTACAGGGCCAAGAGACCCAGTACTTC
CASSLQGQETQYF
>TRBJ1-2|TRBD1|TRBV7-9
TGTGCCAGCAGCCGACAGGGAGGCGGAGGCTATGGCTACACCTTC
CASSRQGGGGYGYTF
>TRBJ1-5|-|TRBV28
TGTGCCAGCAGTTTAGGGCGTCCGCCCCAGCATTTT
CASSLGRPPQHF
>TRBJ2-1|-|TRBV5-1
TGCGCCAGCAGCTTGGGGGCCACCGATGAGCAGTTCTTC
CASSLGATDEQFF
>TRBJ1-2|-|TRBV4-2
TGTGCCAGCAGCCAGCCAGACCCAGGGCTGACCTATGGCTACACCTTC
CASSQPDPGLTYGYTF
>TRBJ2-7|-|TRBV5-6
TGTGCCAGCAGCTTGGCCTTTAACGAGCAGTACTTC
CASSLAFNEQYF